This T cell receptor (beta chain) came from a study of T cell clonality in common variable immunodeficiency. Looked up from germline, CDR1 is SGHVS and CDR2 is FNYEAQ. This CDR3 comprises 15 residues. The germline V and J ends were trimmed by 6 bases and 5 bases, with 20 bases remaining between them. Replacement immunoglobulin had been given to every CVID subject for at least one year. Heparinized whole blood, roughly 4.5 to 9 ml, came from each donor. Study findings and constraints: Reportedly, TCR beta sequences from common variable immunodeficiency showed fewer deletions and N-nucleotide insertions.

Using immunoSEQ multiplex PCR, the repertoire was profiled, and TCRdb retains in-frame clones only, with some absent. This sample has 28,000 or so clones, each found more than once. This clone was counted between two and nine times. Its target is not known. The observed sequence ends 3 residues before the CDR3 terminus, with the missing tail filled in from the germline J gene. The chain joins TRBV7-6 to TRBJ2-7; perhaps TRBD1 as D (6 bases). This clonotype was obtained from a human donor with common variable immunodeficiency. The sample comprised peripheral blood mononuclear cells. Partial CDR3 DNA: TGTGCCAGCAGGCGCTGCCTAGGGGGTTCCCACGAG. It codes for CASRRCLGGSHE. The full CDR3 protein is CASRRCLGGSHEQYF.